These T cell receptor beta chains were read from a single sample in a study of T-cell memory formation after mild COVID-19. TCRdb independently ran MiXCR on the 5' RACE reads; one entry per CDR3 protein. The sample contains around 530,000 distinct CDR3 sequences, about 20% of which appear only once. Sequenced input: PBMCs or a T cell subset sorted from them (not recorded which). Receptors originate from an adult woman who had mild COVID-19 (a few samples of this study predate the infection). Cell type and time point are not known. Both conserved end residues are part of each CDR3. Each record gives: CDR3 DNA, CDR3 protein, J gene, clone size, D gene, V gene. The D gene is left open where the match is weak. Where a row states a size, it is once, few, many or the class of an expanded clone; other rows omit it.

CDR3 DNA: TGCGCCAGCAGCCGAAGGGGGACTTACTCCATGAACACTGAAGCTTTCTTT
CDR3 protein: CASSRRGTYSMNTEAFF
J gene: TRBJ1-1
clone size: NA
D gene: NA
V gene: TRBV4-1

CDR3 DNA: TGTGCCTGGGAGCAGGATAGCAATCAGCCCCAGCATTTT
CDR3 protein: CAWEQDSNQPQHF
J gene: TRBJ1-5
clone size: NA
D gene: NA
V gene: TRBV30

CDR3 DNA: TGCAGCGTTGAAGAAGGGCAGGGTCTACTGGCAGATACGCAGTATTTT
CDR3 protein: CSVEEGQGLLADTQYF
J gene: TRBJ2-3
clone size: NA
D gene: NA
V gene: TRBV29-1

CDR3 DNA: TGCAGTGCTAGATGGGGTAGGGGGCCCGATAAAGAGACCCAGTACTTC
CDR3 protein: CSARWGRGPDKETQYF
J gene: TRBJ2-5
clone size: many
D gene: TRBD1
V gene: TRBV20-1

CDR3 DNA: TGCGCCAGCAGTCCGGGGGGATCGAACACCGGGGAGCTGTTTTTT
CDR3 protein: CASSPGGSNTGELFF
J gene: TRBJ2-2
clone size: NA
D gene: TRBD2
V gene: TRBV5-1

CDR3 DNA: TGTGCCAGCAGTTACTCTGGCGTCGAGACCCAGTACTTC
CDR3 protein: CASSYSGVETQYF
J gene: TRBJ2-5
clone size: NA
D gene: NA
V gene: TRBV6-2/TRBV6-3

CDR3 DNA: TGCGCCAGCAGCCGCGGACCTGCGAGGACCGGGGGCACTGAAGCTTTCTTT
CDR3 protein: CASSRGPARTGGTEAFF
J gene: TRBJ1-1
clone size: few
D gene: NA
V gene: TRBV4-1

CDR3 DNA: TGTGCCAGCAGCGTTGGTCAGGGCATCTCCTACGAGCAGTACTTC
CDR3 protein: CASSVGQGISYEQYF
J gene: TRBJ2-7
clone size: NA
D gene: NA
V gene: TRBV9

CDR3 DNA: TGCGCCAGCAGCTTGGAAGGCTACGAGCAGTACTTC
CDR3 protein: CASSLEGYEQYF
J gene: TRBJ2-7
clone size: many
D gene: NA
V gene: TRBV5-1

CDR3 DNA: TGTGCCAGCACCATCTACGGATTGAACACTGAAGCTTTCTTT
CDR3 protein: CASTIYGLNTEAFF
J gene: TRBJ1-1
clone size: NA
D gene: NA
V gene: TRBV12-3/TRBV12-4

CDR3 DNA: TGTGCCAGCAGCTCGCGCGGGGCGGTCACAGATACGCAGTATTTT
CDR3 protein: CASSSRGAVTDTQYF
J gene: TRBJ2-3
clone size: few
D gene: NA
V gene: TRBV7-8

CDR3 DNA: TGTGCCAGCAGCCCCCACGGGACAAACTACGAGCAGTACTTC
CDR3 protein: CASSPHGTNYEQYF
J gene: TRBJ2-7
clone size: NA
D gene: NA
V gene: TRBV7-2

CDR3 DNA: TGCGCCAGCAGCCTATCTAGCGGAGAGAACACCGGGGAGCTGTTTTTT
CDR3 protein: CASSLSSGENTGELFF
J gene: TRBJ2-2
clone size: NA
D gene: TRBD2
V gene: TRBV5-1

CDR3 DNA: TGCGCCAGCAGCCCTGGGGCCGACTACGAGCAGTACTTC
CDR3 protein: CASSPGADYEQYF
J gene: TRBJ2-7
clone size: NA
D gene: NA
V gene: TRBV10-2

CDR3 DNA: TGTGCCAGCAGCCAGACGACGGGACAGAACGAGCAGTACTTC
CDR3 protein: CASSQTTGQNEQYF
J gene: TRBJ2-7
clone size: NA
D gene: TRBD1
V gene: TRBV3-1

CDR3 DNA: TGTGCCTGGATTGACAAATCCTTCTCCGGGGCCAACGTCCTGACTTTC
CDR3 protein: CAWIDKSFSGANVLTF
J gene: TRBJ2-6
clone size: few
D gene: NA
V gene: TRBV30

CDR3 DNA: TGTGCCAGCAGTTTAAAGGAACCCAACATTCAGTACTTC
CDR3 protein: CASSLKEPNIQYF
J gene: TRBJ2-4
clone size: NA
D gene: NA
V gene: TRBV12-3/TRBV12-4

CDR3 DNA: TGTGCTAGCAGCTTCGGCGGGACCAATGAGCAGTTCTTC
CDR3 protein: CASSFGGTNEQFF
J gene: TRBJ2-1
clone size: NA
D gene: NA
V gene: TRBV7-7

CDR3 DNA: TGTGCCAGCAGCCAAGACGATAGCATCGAGCAGTACTTC
CDR3 protein: CASSQDDSIEQYF
J gene: TRBJ2-7
clone size: NA
D gene: NA
V gene: TRBV14

CDR3 DNA: TGCGCCAGCAGCCCGGAATCCCAATTCTCCTACGAGCAGTACTTC
CDR3 protein: CASSPESQFSYEQYF
J gene: TRBJ2-7
clone size: NA
D gene: NA
V gene: TRBV5-1

CDR3 DNA: TGCAGTGCTAGAGATTTCGCATCAGGGACAGGGGGCACTGAAGCTTTCTTT
CDR3 protein: CSARDFASGTGGTEAFF
J gene: TRBJ1-1
clone size: many
D gene: TRBD1
V gene: TRBV20-1

CDR3 DNA: TGTGCCAGTGCTCCCGGGACTAGCGGTCTCTACGAGCAGTACTTC
CDR3 protein: CASAPGTSGLYEQYF
J gene: TRBJ2-7
clone size: few
D gene: TRBD2
V gene: TRBV19

CDR3 DNA: TGTGCCATCAGGACAGGAAGTATGAATTCACCCCTCCACTTT
CDR3 protein: CAIRTGSMNSPLHF
J gene: TRBJ1-6
clone size: once
D gene: NA
V gene: TRBV10-3

CDR3 DNA: TGTGCCAGCAGCTACCAGAGAGGAGCCACAGATACGCAGTATTTT
CDR3 protein: CASSYQRGATDTQYF
J gene: TRBJ2-3
clone size: few
D gene: NA
V gene: TRBV6-5

CDR3 DNA: TGTGCCAGCAGCCAGCGGGACAATGGTTACACCTTC
CDR3 protein: CASSQRDNGYTF
J gene: TRBJ1-2
clone size: NA
D gene: NA
V gene: TRBV4-2

CDR3 DNA: TGTGCCAGCAGCTCGGGGACTAGGAGCTCCTACGAGCAGTACTTC
CDR3 protein: CASSSGTRSSYEQYF
J gene: TRBJ2-7
clone size: NA
D gene: TRBD2
V gene: TRBV7-2

CDR3 DNA: TGTGCCAGCAGCACAACAGGGGCATCTTTCTATGGCTACACCTTC
CDR3 protein: CASSTTGASFYGYTF
J gene: TRBJ1-2
clone size: NA
D gene: TRBD1
V gene: TRBV3-1

CDR3 DNA: TGTGCCAGCAGAGACCTAGGGACAGGGGGCACTGAAGCTTTCTTT
CDR3 protein: CASRDLGTGGTEAFF
J gene: TRBJ1-1
clone size: NA
D gene: TRBD1
V gene: TRBV7-9

CDR3 DNA: TGTGCCAGCAGTTACCCGGCAAGGAACACTGAAGCTTTCTTT
CDR3 protein: CASSYPARNTEAFF
J gene: TRBJ1-1
clone size: NA
D gene: NA
V gene: TRBV6-2/TRBV6-3

CDR3 DNA: TGTGCCAGCAGCCCTCAAGGGACCCAGTACTTC
CDR3 protein: CASSPQGTQYF
J gene: TRBJ2-5
clone size: NA
D gene: NA
V gene: TRBV7-2

CDR3 DNA: TGTGCCAGCAGCTCCCGTCCCAGGGGGGGAACTGAAGCTTTCTTT
CDR3 protein: CASSSRPRGGTEAFF
J gene: TRBJ1-1
clone size: NA
D gene: TRBD1
V gene: TRBV7-6

CDR3 DNA: TGTGCCACCAGCAGAGATCCCGGATCCCTCAGGGGGGTTAGCAATCAGCCCCAGCATTTT
CDR3 protein: CATSRDPGSLRGVSNQPQHF
J gene: TRBJ1-5
clone size: NA
D gene: TRBD1
V gene: TRBV15

CDR3 DNA: TGCAGCGTTGTACCGGCCAAGGGGGTTGGGACAGATACGCAGTATTTT
CDR3 protein: CSVVPAKGVGTDTQYF
J gene: TRBJ2-3
clone size: NA
D gene: NA
V gene: TRBV29-1

CDR3 DNA: TGCGCCAGCAGCCCAACCCCGGGGGAAGGCTCCTACGAGCAGTACTTC
CDR3 protein: CASSPTPGEGSYEQYF
J gene: TRBJ2-7
clone size: many
D gene: NA
V gene: TRBV4-1

CDR3 DNA: TGTGCCACCAGCAGAGTGGCCGTGACTCAGAGGGGGGAGCTGTTTTTT
CDR3 protein: CATSRVAVTQRGELFF
J gene: TRBJ2-2
clone size: NA
D gene: NA
V gene: TRBV15

CDR3 DNA: TGTGCCACCAGTGATTTGACGGGGCCCCACCAGGATACGCAGTATTTT
CDR3 protein: CATSDLTGPHQDTQYF
J gene: TRBJ2-3
clone size: NA
D gene: NA
V gene: TRBV24-1

CDR3 DNA: TGTGCCATCCATGGACAGCCGAATTCACCCCTCCACTTT
CDR3 protein: CAIHGQPNSPLHF
J gene: TRBJ1-6
clone size: few
D gene: NA
V gene: TRBV7-9

CDR3 DNA: TGTGCCAGCAGCTTAGATCATTACGCCGGAAACTCCTACAATGAGCAGTTCTTC
CDR3 protein: CASSLDHYAGNSYNEQFF
J gene: TRBJ2-1
clone size: few
D gene: NA
V gene: TRBV11-2

CDR3 DNA: TGTGCCAGCAGTGGACAGGGTGGTAGTCAGCCCCAGCATTTT
CDR3 protein: CASSGQGGSQPQHF
J gene: TRBJ1-5
clone size: NA
D gene: TRBD1
V gene: TRBV2

CDR3 DNA: TGTGCCAGCAGCTCCCTAGGACAGGGGGCTTTCTACGAGCAGTACTTC
CDR3 protein: CASSSLGQGAFYEQYF
J gene: TRBJ2-7
clone size: NA
D gene: TRBD1
V gene: TRBV11-3

CDR3 DNA: TGCGCCAGCAGCGGAGGGGACTCGCGGGCGGACGAGCAGTACTTC
CDR3 protein: CASSGGDSRADEQYF
J gene: TRBJ2-7
clone size: few
D gene: NA
V gene: TRBV5-1

CDR3 DNA: TGTGCCATCAACCCGGGTGGGAGCTACGAGCAGTACTTC
CDR3 protein: CAINPGGSYEQYF
J gene: TRBJ2-7
clone size: NA
D gene: NA
V gene: TRBV10-3

CDR3 DNA: TGTGCCAGCAGCCAAGGGGAGACAGGGGAGGAAGAGACCCAGTACTTC
CDR3 protein: CASSQGETGEEETQYF
J gene: TRBJ2-5
clone size: NA
D gene: TRBD1
V gene: TRBV4-2

CDR3 DNA: TGCAGCGTGGGACAGGCGGGCGGGCAGTACTTC
CDR3 protein: CSVGQAGGQYF
J gene: TRBJ2-7
clone size: NA
D gene: TRBD1
V gene: TRBV29-1